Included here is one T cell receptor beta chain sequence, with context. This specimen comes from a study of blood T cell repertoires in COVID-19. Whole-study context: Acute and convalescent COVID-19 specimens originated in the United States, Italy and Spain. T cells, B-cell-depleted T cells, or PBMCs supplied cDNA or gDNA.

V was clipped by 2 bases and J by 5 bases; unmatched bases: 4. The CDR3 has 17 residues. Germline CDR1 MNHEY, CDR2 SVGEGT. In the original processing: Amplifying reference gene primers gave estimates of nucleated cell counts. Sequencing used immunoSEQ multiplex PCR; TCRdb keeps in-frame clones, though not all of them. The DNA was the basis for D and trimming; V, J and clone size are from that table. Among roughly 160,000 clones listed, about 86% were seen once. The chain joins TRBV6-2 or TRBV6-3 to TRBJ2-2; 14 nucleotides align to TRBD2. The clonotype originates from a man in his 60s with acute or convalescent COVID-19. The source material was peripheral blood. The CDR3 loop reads CASSYGLAGGYTGELFF. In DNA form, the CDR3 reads TGTGCCAGCAGTTACGGACTAGCGGGAGGATATACCGGGGAGCTGTTTTTT.